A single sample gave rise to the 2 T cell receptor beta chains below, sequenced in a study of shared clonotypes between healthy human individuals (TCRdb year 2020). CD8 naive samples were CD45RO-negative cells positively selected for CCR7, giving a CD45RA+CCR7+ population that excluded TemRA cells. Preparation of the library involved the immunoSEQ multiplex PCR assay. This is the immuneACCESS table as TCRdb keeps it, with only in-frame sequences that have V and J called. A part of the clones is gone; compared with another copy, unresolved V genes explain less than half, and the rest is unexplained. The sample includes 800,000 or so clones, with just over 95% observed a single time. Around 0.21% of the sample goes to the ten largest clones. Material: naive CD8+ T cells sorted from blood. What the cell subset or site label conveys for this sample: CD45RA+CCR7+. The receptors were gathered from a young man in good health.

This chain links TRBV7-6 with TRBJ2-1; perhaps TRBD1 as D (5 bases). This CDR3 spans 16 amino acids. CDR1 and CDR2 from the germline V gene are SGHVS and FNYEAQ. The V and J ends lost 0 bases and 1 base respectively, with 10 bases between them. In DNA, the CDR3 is TGTGCCAGCAGCTTAGCGGGGCAGGTATCCTACAATGAGCAGTTCTTC. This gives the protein CASSLAGQVSYNEQFF.

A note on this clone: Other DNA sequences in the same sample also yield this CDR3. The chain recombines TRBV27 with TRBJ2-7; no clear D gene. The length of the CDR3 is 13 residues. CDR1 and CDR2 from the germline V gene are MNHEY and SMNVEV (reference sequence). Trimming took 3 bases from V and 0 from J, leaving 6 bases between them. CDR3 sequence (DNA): TGTGCCAGCAGTTTGCAAAGCTCCTACGAGCAGTACTTC. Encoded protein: CASSLQSSYEQYF.